This T cell receptor (beta chain) was profiled in a study of T cell responses to AZD1222 COVID-19 vaccine. Sequencing was performed with immunoSEQ multiplex PCR; in TCRdb, only in-frame clones are kept and a portion is missing. The data show some 64,000 clones, over 80% seen once. Germline V CDR1 and CDR2: MNHNY, SVGAGI (reference sequence). The CDR3 is 17 residues long. V lost 5 bases and J lost 2, with 16 bases in between. This material consisted of peripheral blood, taken 28 days after the second dose of the MenACWY control vaccine. The sequence was collected from an adult who received the MenACWY meningococcal vaccine as a control. This sequence joins TRBV6-6 and TRBJ2-6, with a tentative D call TRBD1 (6 bases). CDR3 amino acids: CASSHRRDIAGANVLTF. CDR3 nucleotide sequence: TGTGCCAGCAGTCACCGCAGGGACATCGCTGGGGCCAACGTCCTGACTTTC.